This T cell receptor (beta chain) was retrieved from a study of early T cells in non-severe SARS-CoV-2 infection (dated by TCRdb to the early 2020s). About the study as a whole: TCR sequencing used bulk RNA from unsorted whole blood, so alpha and beta chains could not be paired. General conclusions and limits of the study: VDJdb matching was skewed toward anti-spike CD8 responses, so virus-specific expansions were likely underestimated and private and CD4 specificities were missed.

The receptor library was made with 5' RACE. The instrument was a NextSeq 500. The TCR library protocol attached unique molecular identifiers to individual cDNA molecules to correct for sequencing error and PCR bias. Both TCR alpha and beta chains were sequenced, and tight co-correlation was observed between alpha and beta sequence abundances in each sample. Regarding the original processing steps: V gene, J gene and CDR3 annotation of TCR sequences was performed with Decombinator V4. TCRs were defined as expanded if a significant change between any two time points was detected under a Poisson model with p below 0.0001. TCR abundances were normalised to the total number of TCRs sequenced in each sample and reported as counts per million. TRAV1-2 paired with TRAJ12, TRAJ20 or TRAJ33 defined MAIT TCRs, while TRAV10 paired with TRAJ18 defined iNKT TCRs. A search of VDJdb, accessed on 1 November 2021, was run for TCRs annotated to CMV, EBV and SARS-CoV-2, with TCRs annotated for multiple antigens excluded. TCRdb took the public reads, trimmed them with fastp at Q25, ran MiXCR for clone calling and kept in-frame beta chains. For every CDR3 protein sequence, its rows merge into one entry that carries the most common genes and DNA. Here the V and J calls rest on TCRdb's processing, not on the authors' analysis. This sample has roughly 51,000 distinct CDR3 sequences in its table, and 11% of those were observed once. The top ten clonotypes cover around 9.6% of the sample.

V has 3 bases trimmed and J has 3 bases trimmed; junction bases matching no gene number 8. The germline V gene specifies MNHEY as CDR1 and SVGAGI as CDR2. The CDR3 starts with the cysteine, ends with the phenylalanine, and has 16 residues. Here the CDR3 DNA is all that survives: 48 bases in frame from base 1. This was a case-control study nested in a cohort of healthcare workers in London, UK, who had nasopharyngeal swab PCR tests and blood samples taken every week. Between 23 and 31 March 2020, the week of the UK lockdown, healthcare workers were enrolled and then followed up weekly for as long as 16 weeks. About this clonotype: No antigen is known for it. No base-level quality is on record; no much larger clone is a single base apart.

This chain joins TRBV6-5 to TRBJ2-7, and TRBD2 matches 10 of the central bases. This TCR came from an adult who was a healthcare worker with PCR-confirmed SARS-CoV-2 infection or an uninfected control (not recorded which). The sequenced sample was whole blood. CDR3 reads: CASSYSWTSGHYEQYF. The DNA reads as follows: TGTGCCAGCAGTTATTCTTGGACTAGCGGACACTACGAGCAGTACTTC.